The present T cell receptor beta chain was sequenced within a study of cytomegalovirus exposure and HLA in healthy donors. Only one count was recorded for this clone. Trimming cost V 0 bases and J 9 bases, with 12 bases left between them. Germline V lookup: CDR1 SGHNT, CDR2 YENEEA. This CDR3 comprises 14 residues. The donors were part of the validation cohort, which consisted of about 120 subjects and was separate from the first cohort of roughly 620 subjects. Profiling relied on immunoSEQ multiplex PCR, and the TCRdb table lists in-frame clones only, not all of them. The sample carries 150,000 to 200,000 clones, around 84% recorded once.

The receptor was derived from a man aged 18 to 30 in good health and CMV-seropositive. V and J are TRBV11-3 and TRBJ2-1; D uncertain. Sequencing was carried out using PBMCs. The CDR3 spells CASSLDERVGEQFF. The CDR3 DNA reads as TGTGCCAGCAGCTTAGATGAACGGGTGGGTGAGCAGTTCTTC.